Described below is a single T cell receptor (beta chain) sequence and its context. Its specificity is unknown. The record originates from a study of T cell responses to AZD1222 COVID-19 vaccine. General study findings and limits: Clonal diversity was possibly underestimated, and the donors were mostly white British, with more females. Spike-specific TCR depth and breadth grew after two AZD1222 doses. At study baseline, merely more than 5 AZD1222 recipients were seropositive. Spike-spanning, vaccine-associated CD4 TCRs were dominant at 160-218 and 743-854.

CDR1 is SGHNT and CDR2 is YYREEE in the germline V gene (reference sequence). V was pared by 4 bases and J by 3 bases, with 15 bases of the junction left unmatched. This CDR3 is built from 17 residues. Here immunoSEQ multiplex PCR was the method, and the copy in TCRdb shows in-frame clones only, minus some. The repertoire holds roughly 96,000 clones, with 80% to 90% as singletons. Specimen: peripheral blood, collected on day 0 of AZD1222 vaccination. The receptor was derived from an adult in good health. The chain carries TRBV5-4 and TRBJ2-7; 8 bases fit TRBD1. CDR3 residues: CASSRGQGSNVYYEQYF. In DNA form, the CDR3 reads TGTGCCAGCAGCCGCGGACAGGGCTCAAACGTTTACTACGAGCAGTACTTC.